This passage covers 31 T cell receptor beta chains from one sample sequenced in a study of T cells in Graves' hyperthyroidism and ophthalmopathy (dated by TCRdb to the late 2010s). Libraries were made using multiplex PCR. TCRdb shows the sequencer as Illumina HiSeq 2000. The TCR beta CDR3 regions were amplified from the RNA transcripts. A first-round RT-PCR of the TCR CDR3 used the HTBI primer set with the Qiagen OneStep RT-PCR kit. TCRdb itself trimmed the public reads at Q25 with fastp, ran MiXCR and retained productive beta chains. Every distinct CDR3 protein forms one entry, paired with its most common genes and DNA. The sample table lists 250,000 to 350,000 distinct CDR3 sequences, around 16% of them with a count of one. Around 33% of the sample lies in the top ten. Sequencing was carried out using blood. The receptors come from a man aged 25-45 years with Graves' hyperthyroidism.

V gene TRBV29-1 combines with J gene TRBJ2-3; tentatively, D is TRBD1 (6 bases). The CDR3 contains 14 residues. Trimming left V 4 bases short and J 6 bases short, with 17 bases between. Germline lookup yields CDR1 SQVTM and CDR2 ANQGSEA. CDR3: CSVAGAHEGDTQYF. CDR3 nucleotide sequence: TGCAGCGTTGCAGGGGCTCACGAAGGTGATACGCAGTATTTT.

This clonotype was picked up many times. The V gene is TRBV7-8, the J gene TRBJ2-3, with TRBD1 matching 9 bases. The CDR3 consists of 16 residues. With V trimmed by 5 bases and J by 2 bases, 8 bases remained unmatched. CDR1 and CDR2 (germline): SGHVS, FQNEAQ. The chain's CDR3 is CASSPRDRETTDTQYF. CDR3 bases: TGTGCCAGCAGCCCGAGGGACAGGGAAACCACAGATACGCAGTATTTT.

Ten or more counts support this clonotype. V is TRBV6-1 and J is TRBJ2-3; TRBD1 agrees at 9 bases. J lost 3 bases, V lost 5 bases, and 6 bases had no gene match. This CDR3 region has 15 residues. Germline V CDR1 and CDR2: MNHNS, SASEGT. In DNA form, the CDR3 reads TGTGCCAGCAGTACCTCGACAGGGGGTACAGATACGCAGTATTTT. Amino acid sequence: CASSTSTGGTDTQYF.

The J gene is TRBJ2-3, the V gene TRBV4-2; D is unresolved. Trimming took off 5 bases at V and 1 base at J, with 16 bases between the two ends. This CDR3 contains 16 residues. CDR1 is LGHNA, CDR2 YNFKEQ, per germline. CDR3 nucleotide sequence: TGTGCCAGCAGCAATGCTCTTAGTGGGGGCACAGATACGCAGTATTTT. It specifies CASSNALSGGTDTQYF.

The chain couples TRBV20-1 to TRBJ2-7; TRBD1 aligns across 8 bases. This CDR3 has 15 residues. J lost 0 bases, V lost 5 bases, and 9 bases had no gene match. Germline-derived CDR1 and CDR2 are DFQATT and SNEGSKA (reference sequence). CDR3 coding DNA: TGCAGTGCTCCTACGACAGGGGCCAGCTCCTACGAGCAGTACTTC. The encoded protein is CSAPTTGASSYEQYF.

In its sample, this clonotype was seen many times. This chain uses TRBV20-1 with TRBJ2-7, with D perhaps matching TRBD1 (5 bases). V shed 2 bases and J shed 4 bases, with 15 bases lying between them. Germline V gene data show CDR1 as DFQATT and CDR2 as SNEGSKA (reference sequence). CDR3 size: 14 residues. The CDR3 reads CSARPPTVGYEQYF. CDR3 DNA: TGCAGTGCTAGACCCCCGACAGTGGGGTACGAGCAGTACTTC.

This clonotype was seen at least ten times. The chain joins TRBV7-3 to TRBJ2-2; no reliable D call. CDR1 SGHTA and CDR2 FQGTGA come from the germline V gene. The CDR3 is made up of 12 amino acids. V gave up 5 bases and J gave up 7 bases, with 8 bases separating them. CDR3 nucleotides: TGTGCCAGCAGCCCGACTGTCGGGGAGCTGTTTTTT. Translating gives CASSPTVGELFF.

The sample holds a few counts of this clonotype. The chain combines TRBV4-2 with TRBJ2-7; D is uncertain. Germline assignment: CDR1 LGHNA and CDR2 YNFKEQ. This CDR3 region has 14 residues. Trimming took 0 bases from V and 4 from J, leaving 10 bases between them. The CDR3 DNA reads as TGTGCCAGCAGCCAAGAACAGACCGGGTACGAGCAGTACTTC. Its translation is CASSQEQTGYEQYF.

The V gene is TRBV9, the J gene TRBJ1-2; D is unresolved. CDR3 length: 16 amino acids. CDR1 SGDLS and CDR2 YYNGEE come from the germline V gene. Between the trimmed V and J ends, which lost 4 bases and 0 bases, there was a span of 16 bases. CDR3 in DNA: TGTGCCAGCAGCCGAATCTACGGTTTTACTAACTATGGCTACACCTTC. Its translation: CASSRIYGFTNYGYTF.

The table lists this clonotype with many counts. The chain recombines TRBV18 with TRBJ2-5; D unclear. Germline V gene sequence: CDR1 KGHSH, CDR2 LQKENI. The CDR3 sequence is 16 residues long. Trimming took off 2 bases at V and 5 bases at J, with 18 bases between the two ends. The CDR3 DNA follows: TGTGCCAGCTCACCATCTCAGGACCACCGAAGGGAGACCCAGTACTTC. This translates into CASSPSQDHRRETQYF.

This clonotype was seen repeatedly, ten times or more. The chain combines TRBV20-1 with TRBJ2-7; TRBD2 matches at 8 bases. Germline CDR1 DFQATT, CDR2 SNEGSKA (reference sequence). The CDR3 covers 16 residues. The trim removed 0 bases at V and 0 bases at J, leaving 7 bases unmatched. The CDR3 region is CSARDLGLADSYEQYF. CDR3 DNA sequence: TGCAGTGCTAGAGATCTCGGACTAGCCGACTCCTACGAGCAGTACTTC.

This CDR3 is CASKRDYNSPLHF. Here the CDR3 DNA reads TGTGCCAGCAAACGAGACTATAATTCACCCCTCCACTTT. J is TRBJ1-6 and V is TRBV5-6; D unresolved. Germline V gene sequence: CDR1 SGHDT, CDR2 YYEEEE. V lost 6 bases, J lost 3 bases, and 7 bases lay in between. The CDR3 is 13 residues long.

This clonotype was seen ten or more times. The chain links TRBV5-1 to TRBJ2-1, with 8 positions matching TRBD2. CDR1 SGHRS and CDR2 YFSETQ come from the germline V gene. The CDR3 has 15 residues. The J segment lost 6 bases and the V segment lost 0 bases, leaving 5 bases of the junction unmatched. The CDR3 DNA sequence: TGCGCCAGCAGCTTGGGAGCGGGAGTCAGCAATGAGCAGTTCTTC. Its protein is CASSLGAGVSNEQFF.

This clonotype was recorded at least ten times. The V and J genes are TRBV20-1 and TRBJ2-5; D uncertain. Looked up from germline, CDR1 is DFQATT and CDR2 is SNEGSKA (reference sequence). The CDR3 runs 12 residues. V shed 4 bases and J shed 7 bases, with 13 bases lying between them. This CDR3 is CSATGVRRTQYF. In nucleotides, the CDR3 is TGCAGTGCTACTGGGGTCAGGCGGACCCAGTACTTC.

This clonotype was found a few times. The V gene is TRBV28, the J gene TRBJ2-4; D is ambiguous. V lost 8 bases, J lost 1 base, and 18 bases lay in between. CDR3 length: 16 residues. CDR1 and CDR2 (germline): MDHEN, SYDVKM. The CDR3 sequence is CASRGSRWDAKNIQYF. The CDR3 DNA follows: TGTGCCAGCCGAGGAAGTAGGTGGGATGCCAAAAACATTCAGTACTTC.

This clonotype has only a few counts. This sequence joins TRBV11-3 and TRBJ2-5, with 8 nucleotides matching TRBD2. In germline, CDR1 is SGHNT, CDR2 YENEEA. With V trimmed by 8 bases and J by 1 base, 18 bases remained unmatched. The length of the CDR3 is 18 residues. The CDR3 is CASRAPSGREVGQETQYF. CDR3 in DNA: TGTGCCAGCCGGGCCCCCAGCGGGAGAGAAGTGGGCCAAGAGACCCAGTACTTC.

The table lists this clonotype with many counts. The chain carries TRBV12-3 or TRBV12-4 and TRBJ2-3; TRBD2 aligns across 8 bases. The CDR3 extends over 16 amino acids. J lost 3 bases, V lost 3 bases, and 8 bases had no gene match. DNA of the CDR3: TGTGCCAGCAGTTTTGAGGGAAGCGGGAGAACAGATACGCAGTATTTT. Translation gives CASSFEGSGRTDTQYF.

This clonotype occurred a few times. This rearrangement joins TRBV27 to TRBJ2-2; maybe TRBD2 (6 bases). The CDR3 length is 14 residues. Germline CDR1 and CDR2: MNHEY and SMNVEV (reference sequence). The V end was cut by 7 bases, the J end by 5 bases, with 14 bases between. CDR3: CASKWDRETGELFF. CDR3 sequence (DNA): TGTGCCAGCAAGTGGGACCGGGAGACCGGGGAGCTGTTTTTT.

This clonotype was recorded at least ten times. The chain carries TRBV11-2 and TRBJ2-1, with TRBD2 matching 14 bases. Germline V lookup: CDR1 SGHAT, CDR2 FQNNGV. The CDR3 runs 17 residues. The V gene end was trimmed by 5 bases and the J gene end by 8 bases; junction bases not matched to a gene: 11. CDR3 residues: CASSDAPGTSGSHEQFF. The CDR3 coding sequence is TGTGCCAGCAGCGACGCACCAGGGACTAGCGGGAGCCATGAGCAGTTCTTC.

This clonotype was recorded a few times. The chain uses TRBV12-3 or TRBV12-4 and TRBJ2-6; 10 nucleotides line up with TRBD1. The J segment lost 2 bases and the V segment lost 7 bases, leaving 11 bases of the junction unmatched. The CDR3 has 18 residues. CDR3 amino acids: CASTPSDRGVAGANVLTF. The CDR3 DNA sequence: TGTGCCAGCACCCCCTCGGACAGGGGGGTAGCTGGGGCCAACGTCCTGACTTTC.

This clonotype occurred a few times. CDR3 DNA sequence: TGCAGCGCCCCCCGGGACTATGAGACCCAGTACTTC. Translating gives CSAPRDYETQYF. The chain employs TRBV29-1 and TRBJ2-5, with 7 positions matching TRBD2. The CDR3 length is 12 residues. In germline, CDR1 is SQVTM, CDR2 ANQGSEA. Trimming took 7 bases from V and 5 from J; bases not matched to a gene: 7.

This clonotype was counted at least ten times. The chain joins TRBV12-3 or TRBV12-4 to TRBJ2-7; D is possibly TRBD2 (6 bases). V dropped 5 bases and J dropped 6 bases, with 11 bases sitting between them. The CDR3 is 12 amino acids. The CDR3 sequence: CASSPTTSEQYF. The CDR3, as DNA: TGTGCCAGCAGTCCTACGACTAGCGAGCAGTACTTC.

This clonotype was counted at least ten times. This sequence joins TRBV28 and TRBJ1-2; D is undetermined. From germline, CDR1 is MDHEN and CDR2 SYDVKM. V was clipped by 11 bases and J by 8 bases, with 18 bases between them. This CDR3 region has 12 residues. The CDR3 spells CAGSSTPFGYTF. The CDR3 DNA reads TGTGCCGGTTCTTCGACCCCCTTCGGCTACACCTTC.

This clonotype was counted only a few times. The V call is TRBV19, the J call TRBJ2-6; D is unclear. Per germline, CDR1 LNHDA and CDR2 SQIVND (reference sequence). Trimming pared 2 bases from V and 2 bases from J, leaving 7 bases between. The CDR3 spans 15 residues. In nucleotides, the CDR3 is TGTGCCAGTAGTATATCCCGGGCTGGGGCCAACGTCCTGACTTTC. Protein product: CASSISRAGANVLTF.

There are many counts of this clonotype. V is TRBV12-5 and J is TRBJ2-5, with 10 bases identical to TRBD1. The germline CDR1 and CDR2 sequences are LGHNT and FRNRAP. The trim removed 1 base at V and 4 bases at J, leaving 12 bases unmatched. This CDR3 is built from 18 residues. The CDR3, as DNA: TGTGCTAGTGGTTTGGGCCGCTACGGGACAGGGGATCCAGAGACCCAGTACTTC. Residues: CASGLGRYGTGDPETQYF.

This clonotype was observed at least ten times. This chain joins TRBV2 and TRBJ2-3, with 10 positions matching TRBD2. V shed 5 bases and J 6 bases; nucleotides not matched to a gene: 11. This CDR3 contains 16 residues. The germline gives CDR1 SNHLY, CDR2 FYNNEI. Here the CDR3 reads CASSTLAGPPPDTQYF. As DNA, the CDR3 is TGTGCCAGCAGTACACTAGCGGGACCCCCACCGGATACGCAGTATTTT.

This clonotype was observed many times. This rearrangement joins TRBV30 to TRBJ1-4; perhaps TRBD1 as D (5 bases). Germline V gene lookup returns CDR1 GTSNPN and CDR2 SVGIG (reference sequence). The V and J ends lost 8 bases and 8 bases respectively, with 21 bases between them. This CDR3 spans 14 amino acids. The CDR3 loop reads CAQQGGALGEKLFF. CDR3 nucleotide sequence: TGTGCCCAACAAGGAGGGGCATTGGGGGAAAAACTGTTTTTT.

The chain combines TRBV7-9 with TRBJ1-5, with TRBD1 identical over 7 bases. The J segment lost 3 bases and the V segment lost 1 base, leaving 3 bases of the junction unmatched. Germline assignment: CDR1 SEHNR and CDR2 FQNEAQ (reference sequence). The length of the CDR3 is 15 residues. In DNA, the CDR3 is TGTGCCAGCAGCTTAGGGGACAGCCACAATCAGCCCCAGCATTTT. Translation gives CASSLGDSHNQPQHF.

In this sample, this clonotype turned up a few times. The chain has TRBV24-1 and TRBJ2-1; 7 nucleotides agree with TRBD2. V trimming: 3 bases; J trimming: 10 bases; junction bases outside the gene matches: 5. Germline CDR1 and CDR2: KGHDR and SFDVKD. This CDR3 spans 13 amino acids. DNA for the CDR3: TGTGCCACCAGTGATCGACTAGCAAGGGAGCAGTTCTTC. Translation: CATSDRLAREQFF.

A remark on this clonotype: Germline and junction disagree at one end, which may indicate a read error. V gene TRBV4-1 combines with J gene TRBJ1-2; D is uncertain. The CDR3 loop spans 16 amino acids. CDR1 MGHRA and CDR2 YSYEKL come from the germline V gene. CDR3 sequence: CASSQFGRFVDYGYAF. The DNA of the CDR3 is TGCGCCAGCAGCCAATTTGGAAGATTTGTGGACTATGGCTACGCCTTC.

This clonotype has ten or more counts. The chain has TRBV7-9 and TRBJ2-2; tentative D call: TRBD1 (5 bases). V was clipped by 11 bases and J by 0 bases, with 13 bases between them. CDR1 and CDR2 from the germline V gene are SEHNR and FQNEAQ (reference sequence). There are 14 residues in the CDR3. In nucleotides, the CDR3 is TGTGCCGTCAGGGTTTTAACGAACACCGGGGAGCTGTTTTTT. This sequence encodes CAVRVLTNTGELFF.